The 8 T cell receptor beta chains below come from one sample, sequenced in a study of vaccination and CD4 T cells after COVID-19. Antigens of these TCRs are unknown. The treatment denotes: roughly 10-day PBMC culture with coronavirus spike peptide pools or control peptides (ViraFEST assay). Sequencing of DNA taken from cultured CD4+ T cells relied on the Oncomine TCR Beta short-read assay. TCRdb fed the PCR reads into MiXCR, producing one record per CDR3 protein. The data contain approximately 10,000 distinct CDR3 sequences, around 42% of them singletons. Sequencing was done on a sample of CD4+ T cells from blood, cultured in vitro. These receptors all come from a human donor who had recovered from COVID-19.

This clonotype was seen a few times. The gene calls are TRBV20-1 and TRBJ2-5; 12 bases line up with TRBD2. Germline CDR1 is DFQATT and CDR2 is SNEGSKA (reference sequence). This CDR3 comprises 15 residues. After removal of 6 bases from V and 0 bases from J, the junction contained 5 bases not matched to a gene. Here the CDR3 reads CSANPSGGDQETQYF. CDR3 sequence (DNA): TGCAGTGCCAATCCTAGCGGGGGGGACCAAGAGACCCAGTACTTC.

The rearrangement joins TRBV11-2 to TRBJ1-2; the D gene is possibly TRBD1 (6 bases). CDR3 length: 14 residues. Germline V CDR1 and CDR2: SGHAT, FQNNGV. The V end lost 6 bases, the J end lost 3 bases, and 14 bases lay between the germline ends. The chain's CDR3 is CASRSNRADYGYTF. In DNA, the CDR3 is TGTGCCAGCAGAAGCAACAGGGCGGACTATGGCTACACCTTC.

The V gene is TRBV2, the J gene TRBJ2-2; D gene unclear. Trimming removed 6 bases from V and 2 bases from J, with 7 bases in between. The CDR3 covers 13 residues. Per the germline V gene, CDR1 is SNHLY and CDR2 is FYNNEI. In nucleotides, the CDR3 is TGTGCCAGCAGGTTTGGAAACACCGGGGAGCTGTTTTTT. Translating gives CASRFGNTGELFF.

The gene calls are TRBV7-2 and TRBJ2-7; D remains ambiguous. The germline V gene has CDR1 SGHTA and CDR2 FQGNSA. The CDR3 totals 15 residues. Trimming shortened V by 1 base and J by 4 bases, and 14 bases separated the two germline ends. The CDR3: CASSLEHYGVYEQYF. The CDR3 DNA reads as TGTGCCAGCAGCTTAGAACATTATGGGGTGTACGAGCAGTACTTC.

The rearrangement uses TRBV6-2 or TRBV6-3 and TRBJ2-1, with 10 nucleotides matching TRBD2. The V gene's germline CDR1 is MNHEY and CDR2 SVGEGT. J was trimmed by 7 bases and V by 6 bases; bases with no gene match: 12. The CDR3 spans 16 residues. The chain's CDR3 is CASRPSLAGPTNEQFF. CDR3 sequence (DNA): TGTGCCAGCAGGCCCTCACTAGCGGGGCCCACAAATGAGCAGTTCTTC.

In DNA, the CDR3 is TGCAGTGCTAGACGGGAGGGTTCGGGGGACTACACCTTC. Encoded protein: CSARREGSGDYTF. This rearrangement joins TRBV20-1 to TRBJ1-2, with D maybe TRBD1 (5 bases). V lost 2 bases and J 10 bases, leaving 17 bases between the germline ends. Germline V lookup: CDR1 DFQATT, CDR2 SNEGSKA (reference sequence). This CDR3 is 13 amino acids long.

CDR3 amino acids: CASSEYRGTNYGYTF. DNA for the CDR3: TGTGCCAGCAGTGAATACCGCGGGACTAACTATGGCTACACCTTC. V and J are TRBV25-1 and TRBJ1-2; D uncertain. Germline V gene sequence: CDR1 MGHDK, CDR2 SYGVNS. Trimming removed 0 bases from V and 0 bases from J, with 8 bases in between. This CDR3 is built from 15 residues.

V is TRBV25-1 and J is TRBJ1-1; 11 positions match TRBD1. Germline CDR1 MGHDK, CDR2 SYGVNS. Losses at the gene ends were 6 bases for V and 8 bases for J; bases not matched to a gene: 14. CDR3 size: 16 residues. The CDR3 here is CASSRDRGKVGVEAFF. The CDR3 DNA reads TGTGCCAGCAGCAGGGACAGGGGGAAGGTTGGGGTAGAAGCTTTCTTT.